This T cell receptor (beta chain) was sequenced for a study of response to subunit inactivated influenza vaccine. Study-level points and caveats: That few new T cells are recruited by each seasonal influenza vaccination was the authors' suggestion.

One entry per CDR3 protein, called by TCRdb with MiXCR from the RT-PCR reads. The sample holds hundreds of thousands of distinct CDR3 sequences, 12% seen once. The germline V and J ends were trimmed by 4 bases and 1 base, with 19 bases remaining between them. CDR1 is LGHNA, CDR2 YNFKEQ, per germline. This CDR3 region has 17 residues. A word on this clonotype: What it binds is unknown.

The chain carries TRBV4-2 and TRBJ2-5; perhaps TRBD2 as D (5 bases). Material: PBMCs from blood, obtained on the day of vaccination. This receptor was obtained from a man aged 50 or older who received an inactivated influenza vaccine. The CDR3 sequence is CASSRADGGTFQETQYF. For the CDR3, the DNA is TGTGCCAGCAGCCGAGCGGACGGCGGAACCTTCCAAGAGACCCAGTACTTC.